Here is one T cell receptor (beta chain) with its context. Its antigen is not known. This PCR relied on a set of 60 Vbeta primers and 13 Jbeta primers. The table came from immunoSEQ multiplex PCR; TCRdb's copy has only in-frame clones and leaves some out. The sample comprises 190,000 or so clones, more than 75% of which are singletons, and 6.5% rests with the top ten. The source of the sample is a study of cytomegalovirus exposure and HLA in healthy donors. Notes on the study in general: For most subjects, TCR beta sequences were reported to predict HLA-A and HLA-B alleles with accuracy. Several of the most significant clusters appeared linked to common viral pathogens, based on a later analysis.

The specimen was PBMCs. This receptor was taken from a woman in her forties or fifties in good health and CMV-seropositive.

CDR3 region: CASSPGTSGNTDTQYF. The DNA of the CDR3 is TGTGCCAGCAGTCCAGGGACTAGCGGTAACACAGATACGCAGTATTTT. The V and J genes are TRBV28 and TRBJ2-3; 11 nucleotides agree with TRBD2. V lost 5 bases to trimming and J lost 2 bases; unmatched junction nucleotides: 6. CDR3 size: 16 residues. Germline CDR1 is MDHEN and CDR2 is SYDVKM. Combining the CDR3 with reference TRBV28 and TRBJ2-3 gives the whole variable domain DVKVTQSSRYLVKRTGEKVFLECVQDMDHENMFWYRQDPGLGLRLIYFSYDVKMKEKGDIPEGYSVSREKKERFSLILESASTNQTSMYLCASSPGTSGNTDTQYFGPGTRLTVL.